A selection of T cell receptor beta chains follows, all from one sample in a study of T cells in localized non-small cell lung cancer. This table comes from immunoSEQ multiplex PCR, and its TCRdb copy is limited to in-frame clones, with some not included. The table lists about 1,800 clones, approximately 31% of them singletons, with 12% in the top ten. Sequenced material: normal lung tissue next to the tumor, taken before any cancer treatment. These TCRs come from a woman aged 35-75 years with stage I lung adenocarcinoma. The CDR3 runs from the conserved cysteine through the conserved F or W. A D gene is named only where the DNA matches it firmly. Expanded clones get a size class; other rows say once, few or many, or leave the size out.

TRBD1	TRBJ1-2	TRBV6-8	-	CASNQRQGRSYGYTF	TGTGCCAGCAATCAAAGACAGGGAAGATCCTATGGCTACACCTTC
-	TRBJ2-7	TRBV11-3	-	CASSLQAGNSYEQYF	TGTGCCAGCAGCTTACAGGCGGGGAACTCCTACGAGCAGTACTTC
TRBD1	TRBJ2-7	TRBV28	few	CASSLWQGAAEQYF	TGTGCCAGCAGTTTGTGGCAGGGGGCTGCCGAGCAGTACTTC
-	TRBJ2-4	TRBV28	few	CASSLSGQLAKNIQYF	TGTGCCAGCAGCCTCTCCGGACAGCTAGCCAAAAACATTCAGTACTTC
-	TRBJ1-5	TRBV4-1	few	CASSQGGPWSNQPQHF	TGCGCCAGCAGCCAAGGAGGACCATGGAGCAATCAGCCCCAGCATTTT
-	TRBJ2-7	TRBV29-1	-	CSARRDSTSYEQYF	TGCAGCGCACGACGGGATTCAACGTCCTACGAGCAGTACTTC
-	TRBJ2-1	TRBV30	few	CAWMDGRVSYNEQFF	TGTGCCTGGATGGATGGAAGGGTATCCTACAATGAGCAGTTCTTC
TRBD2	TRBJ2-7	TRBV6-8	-	CATIAGVSSEQYF	TGTGCCACCATAGCGGGAGTAAGCTCCGAGCAGTACTTC
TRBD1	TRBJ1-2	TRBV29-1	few	CSVEDVGQANYGYTF	TGCAGCGTTGAAGATGTAGGACAGGCAAACTATGGCTACACCTTC
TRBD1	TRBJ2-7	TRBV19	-	CASRPPGTVYEQYF	TGTGCCAGTAGGCCCCCCGGGACAGTCTACGAGCAGTACTTC
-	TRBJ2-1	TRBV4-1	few	CASSQDKGAAEQFF	TGCGCCAGCAGCCAAGATAAAGGAGCAGCTGAGCAGTTCTTC
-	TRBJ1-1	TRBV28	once	CASSLPQGMNTEAFF	TGTGCCAGCAGCCTACCTCAGGGGATGAACACTGAAGCTTTCTTT
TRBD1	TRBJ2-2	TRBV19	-	CASSRTQGAGGELFF	TGTGCCAGTAGTAGAACCCAGGGGGCGGGCGGGGAGCTGTTTTTT
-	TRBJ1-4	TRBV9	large	CASSATGTPEKLFF	TGTGCCAGCAGCGCGACCGGGACGCCGGAAAAACTGTTTTTT
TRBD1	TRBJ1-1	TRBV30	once	CAWSVLGDSAFF	TGTGCCTGGAGTGTTCTAGGGGACAGCGCTTTCTTT
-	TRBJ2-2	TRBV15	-	CATSLTENTGELFF	TGTGCCACCAGCTTAACGGAGAACACCGGGGAGCTGTTTTTT
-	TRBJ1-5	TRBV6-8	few	CASRIRQYSNQPQHF	TGTGCCAGCAGGATCAGGCAGTATAGCAATCAGCCCCAGCATTTT
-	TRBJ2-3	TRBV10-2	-	CASSEQLRGTDTQYF	TGCGCCAGCAGTGAGCAGCTTAGGGGCACAGATACGCAGTATTTT
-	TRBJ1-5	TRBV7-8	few	CASSESHSNQPQHF	TGTGCCAGCAGCGAATCCCATAGCAATCAGCCCCAGCATTTT
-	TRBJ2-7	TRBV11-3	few	CASRGAGGSYEQYF	TGTGCCAGCAGGGGGGCGGGTGGCTCCTACGAGCAGTACTTC
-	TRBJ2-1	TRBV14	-	CASSQDRQFYNEQFF	TGTGCCAGCAGCCAAGATCGCCAGTTCTACAATGAGCAGTTCTTC
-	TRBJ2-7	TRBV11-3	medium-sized	CASSFLRDSSYEQYF	TGTGCCAGCAGCTTTTTACGGGATAGCTCCTACGAGCAGTACTTC
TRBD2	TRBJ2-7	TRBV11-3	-	CASSFSVGGDEQYF	TGTGCCAGCAGCTTCAGTGTCGGGGGGGACGAGCAGTACTTC
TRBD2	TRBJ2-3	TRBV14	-	CASSPTSGRTDTQYF	TGTGCCAGCAGCCCGACTAGCGGGAGGACAGATACGCAGTATTTT
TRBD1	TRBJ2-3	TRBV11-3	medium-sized	CASSLVTGSPTDTQYF	TGTGCCAGCAGCTTAGTGACAGGGAGTCCCACAGATACGCAGTATTTT
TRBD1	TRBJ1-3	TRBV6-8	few	CASSYSIEGTGPGNTIYF	TGTGCCAGCAGTTACTCGATCGAGGGGACAGGGCCTGGAAACACCATATATTTT
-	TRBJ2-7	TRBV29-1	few	CSVSDATYEQYF	TGCAGCGTTTCGGACGCAACCTACGAGCAGTACTTC